Listed here are 32 T cell receptor beta chains from one sample, sequenced in a study of patients and donors after allogeneic stem cell transplantation. Via MiXCR, TCRdb re-called the RT-PCR reads, giving one row per CDR3 protein. The table includes roughly 960,000 distinct CDR3 sequences, around 17% detected once. The sequenced sample consisted of blood, either unsorted or a sorted T cell fraction (not recorded which). The origin of the receptors is a human donor who was either an allogeneic HSCT recipient or a stem cell or donor lymphocyte infusion donor (not recorded which). It is not recorded whose cells these are; they may come from a transplant donor.

The chain uses TRBV5-1 and TRBJ2-7, with 7 bases aligning to TRBD2. CDR1 SGHRS and CDR2 YFSETQ come from the germline V gene. Trimming removed 4 bases from V and 2 bases from J; junction bases left unmatched: 9. CDR3 size: 15 residues. CDR3 loop: CASSPRGLGTYEQYF. The CDR3 DNA sequence: TGCGCCAGCAGCCCCCGAGGACTAGGAACCTACGAGCAGTACTTC. Based on the CDR3 plus reference TRBV5-1 and TRBJ2-7, the full variable domain is KAGVTQTPRYLIKTRGQQVTLSCSPISGHRSVSWYQQTPGQGLQFLFEYFSETQRNKGNFPGRFSGRQFSNSRSEMNVSTLELGDSALYLCASSPRGLGTYEQYFGPGTRLTVT.

This chain connects TRBV7-2 to TRBJ1-6; the match to TRBD1 covers 8 bases. The CDR3 contains 15 residues. CDR1 is SGHTA and CDR2 is FQGNSA in the germline V gene. The V gene end was trimmed by 4 bases and the J gene end by 9 bases; junction bases not matched to a gene: 8. CDR3 nucleotide sequence: TGTGCCAGCAGCTCCAACAGGGGGTTAGGTTCACCCCTCCACTTT. Translated, it gives CASSSNRGLGSPLHF.

This chain uses TRBV5-1 with TRBJ2-2, with 7 bases aligning to TRBD1. Germline CDR1 is SGHRS and CDR2 is YFSETQ. With 4 bases clipped from V and 6 bases from J, the junction kept 9 bases outside the gene matches. The CDR3 is 15 residues long. The CDR3 sequence is CASSPDREGAGELFF. The CDR3 region has the DNA TGCGCCAGCAGCCCTGACAGGGAAGGGGCCGGGGAGCTGTTTTTT.

The chain has TRBV7-9 and TRBJ2-5; 7 positions match TRBD2. The V and J ends lost 4 bases and 3 bases, in that order; junction bases with no gene match: 5. Germline V CDR1 and CDR2: SEHNR, FQNEAQ (reference sequence). This CDR3 contains 14 residues. The CDR3 DNA reads as TGTGCCAGCAGCTCCCGCGGGGGAGAAGAGACCCAGTACTTC. Protein: CASSSRGGEETQYF. The whole variable domain, remainder taken from reference TRBV7-9 and TRBJ2-5, is DTGVSQNPRHKITKRGQNVTFRCDPISEHNRLYWYRQTLGQGPEFLTYFQNEAQLEKSRLLSDRFSAERPKGSFSTLEIQRTEQGDSAMYLCASSSRGGEETQYFGPGTRLLVL.

This clonotype showed up many times. The chain joins TRBV20-1 to TRBJ2-1; maybe TRBD2 (6 bases). Trimming took 4 bases from V and 0 from J, leaving 10 bases between them. Germline values: CDR1 DFQATT, CDR2 SNEGSKA (reference sequence). The CDR3 loop spans 14 amino acids. The CDR3 coding sequence is TGCAGTGCTAAGGTCGGGAGCTCCTACAATGAGCAGTTCTTC. It yields the protein CSAKVGSSYNEQFF.

The chain combines TRBV5-1 with TRBJ2-7, with 7 bases identical to TRBD2. The length of the CDR3 is 16 residues. Germline assignment: CDR1 SGHRS and CDR2 YFSETQ. J lost 4 bases, V lost 1 base, and 11 bases had no gene match. CDR3 amino acids: CASSLYSGGSLYEQYF. DNA of the CDR3: TGCGCCAGCAGCTTGTACTCGGGAGGCTCTCTTTACGAGCAGTACTTC.

The V gene is TRBV7-2, the J gene TRBJ2-3; 11 bases match TRBD2. The V gene's germline CDR1 is SGHTA and CDR2 FQGNSA. Trimming took 4 bases from V and 3 from J; bases not matched to a gene: 6. The CDR3 covers 16 residues. The CDR3 loop reads CASSSLAGGITDTQYF. CDR3 in DNA: TGTGCCAGCAGCTCCTTAGCGGGAGGGATAACAGATACGCAGTATTTT.

V is TRBV7-2 and J is TRBJ1-2, with D hard to call. Trimming took off 1 base at V and 7 bases at J, with 7 bases between the two ends. This CDR3 is 12 amino acids long. Per germline, CDR1 SGHTA and CDR2 FQGNSA. The CDR3 DNA reads as TGTGCCAGCAGCTTAGTTCGGGCTGGCTACACCTTC. It encodes CASSLVRAGYTF.

The chain couples TRBV12-3 or TRBV12-4 to TRBJ2-3; no firm D call. Trimming left V 5 bases short and J 1 base short, with 10 bases between. The CDR3 extends over 14 amino acids. CDR3 sequence (DNA): TGTGCCAGCAGTCCCAACACCCGCACAGATACGCAGTATTTT. This codes for CASSPNTRTDTQYF.

This clonotype was picked up a small number of times. The rearrangement links TRBV29-1 to TRBJ1-2; D not resolved. The CDR3 spans 12 residues. The germline V gene encodes CDR1 SQVTM and CDR2 ANQGSEA. V was cut by 4 bases and J by 3 bases, with 9 bases left in between. DNA for the CDR3: TGCAGCGTTGGTTCCGTTGACTATGGCTACACCTTC. Its protein product is CSVGSVDYGYTF.

This chain joins TRBV18 and TRBJ1-4; no clear D gene. Trimming cost V 3 bases and J 5 bases, with 7 bases left between them. Germline CDR1 is KGHSH and CDR2 is LQKENI. CDR3 length: 13 amino acids. The CDR3 sequence is CASSPKQNEKLFF. DNA for the CDR3: TGTGCCAGCTCACCCAAGCAAAATGAAAAACTGTTTTTT. Drawing the rest from reference TRBV18 and TRBJ1-4, the complete variable domain is NAGVMQNPRHLVRRRGQEARLRCSPMKGHSHVYWYRQLPEEGLKFMVYLQKENIIDESGMPKERFSAEFPKEGPSILRIQQVVRGDSAAYFCASSPKQNEKLFFGSGTQLSVL.

With respect to this clonotype: One end of the junction does not line up with germline, which may come from a read error. This chain links TRBV19 with TRBJ2-1, with 8 bases fitting TRBD1. This CDR3 region has 14 residues. Germline V CDR1 and CDR2: LNHDA, SQIVND (reference sequence). CDR3 bases: TGTGCTAGTAGTATCGGACAGGGCAACAATGAGCAGTTCTTC. Its protein is CASSIGQGNNEQFF.

The table lists this clonotype with a few counts. The V call is TRBV5-1, the J call TRBJ2-2; D remains ambiguous. Trimming cost V 5 bases and J 2 bases, with 13 bases left between them. The CDR3 runs 15 residues. Germline CDR1 and CDR2: SGHRS and YFSETQ. The CDR3 DNA sequence: TGCGCCAGCAGGGTCCCAACGGAAAACACCGGGGAGCTGTTTTTT. It codes for CASRVPTENTGELFF. Based on the CDR3 plus reference TRBV5-1 and TRBJ2-2, the full variable domain is KAGVTQTPRYLIKTRGQQVTLSCSPISGHRSVSWYQQTPGQGLQFLFEYFSETQRNKGNFPGRFSGRQFSNSRSEMNVSTLELGDSALYLCASRVPTENTGELFFGEGSRLTVL.

CDR3 nucleotides: TGTGCCATCAGGAGGACAGGGGACGGCACCGGGGAGCTGTTTTTT. Amino acids: CAIRRTGDGTGELFF. The chain carries TRBV10-3 and TRBJ2-2, with 9 bases matching TRBD1. The CDR3 has 15 residues. In germline, CDR1 is ENHRY, CDR2 SYGVKD. The V gene end was trimmed by 6 bases and the J gene end by 4 bases; junction bases not matched to a gene: 6.

The V gene is TRBV2, the J gene TRBJ2-1; D gene ambiguous. V was clipped by 4 bases and J by 5 bases, with 12 bases between them. CDR1 SNHLY and CDR2 FYNNEI come from the germline V gene. This CDR3 has 14 residues. The CDR3 sequence is CASSVLGLNNEQFF. The CDR3 nucleotides read TGTGCCAGCAGTGTTTTGGGCTTGAACAATGAGCAGTTCTTC. Looking up the rest from reference TRBV2 and TRBJ2-1 gives the full variable domain: EPEVTQTPSHQVTQMGQEVILRCVPISNHLYFYWYRQILGQKVEFLVSFYNNEISEKSEIFDDQFSVERPDGSNFTLKIRSTKLEDSAMYFCASSVLGLNNEQFFGPGTRLTVL.

The chain uses TRBV6-1 and TRBJ2-1; D might be TRBD1 (6 bases). The CDR3 spans 13 residues. The germline V gene has CDR1 MNHNS and CDR2 SASEGT. V lost 7 bases, J lost 7 bases, and 14 bases lay in between. CDR3: CASTPRTVNEQFF. CDR3 sequence (DNA): TGTGCCAGCACACCCCGGACAGTTAATGAGCAGTTCTTC.

The rearrangement uses TRBV12-3 or TRBV12-4 and TRBJ2-1; the D is unclear. The CDR3 is 14 residues long. V dropped 7 bases and J dropped 5 bases, with 15 bases sitting between them. The CDR3 here is CASTPSDGHNEQFF. CDR3 coding DNA: TGTGCCAGCACCCCCTCGGACGGCCACAATGAGCAGTTCTTC.

The table lists this clonotype with a few counts. The chain recombines TRBV20-1 with TRBJ1-5; weak D call: TRBD1 (5 bases). The CDR3 is 13 residues long. CDR1 is DFQATT and CDR2 is SNEGSKA in the germline V gene (reference sequence). V was cut by 4 bases and J by 7 bases, with 14 bases left in between. The CDR3 DNA reads as TGCAGTGCTACCGAGGGGAGGGTGCAGCCCCAGCATTTT. Residues: CSATEGRVQPQHF.

The chain combines TRBV9 with TRBJ2-6, with TRBD2 matching over 13 bases. Trimming cost V 5 bases and J 1 base; bases outside gene matches: 6. This CDR3 region has 18 residues. Germline CDR1 reads SGDLS; CDR2 reads YYNGEE. Here the CDR3 DNA reads TGTGCCAGCAGTCCCCGACTAGCGGGGGGATCTGGGGCCAACGTCCTGACTTTC. Its protein is CASSPRLAGGSGANVLTF.

The chain has TRBV30 and TRBJ1-2, with 7 bases lining up with TRBD1. From germline, CDR1 is GTSNPN and CDR2 SVGIG (reference sequence). CDR3 length: 13 residues. V lost 2 bases and J lost 4; bases outside the gene matches: 4. The CDR3 DNA reads TGTGCCTGGAGTTTAGGGACAGCCTATGGCTACACCTTC. The encoded protein is CAWSLGTAYGYTF.

This clonotype turned up a few times. The chain links TRBV5-1 to TRBJ2-5; TRBD1 matches 8 bases. The CDR3 totals 14 residues. Unmatched junction bases numbered 3, after V lost 3 bases and J lost 2 bases. The germline V gene has CDR1 SGHRS and CDR2 YFSETQ. The DNA for the CDR3 is TGCGCCAGCAGCTACCGACAGGGGCAAGAGACCCAGTACTTC. This translates into CASSYRQGQETQYF.

This clonotype has ten or more counts. The chain couples TRBV12-3 or TRBV12-4 to TRBJ1-1, with 8 bases matching TRBD1. Trimming took 7 bases from V and 5 from J; bases not matched to a gene: 12. The CDR3 runs 15 residues. The CDR3 protein is CASKVTRTGWTEAFF. The CDR3, as DNA: TGTGCCAGCAAAGTGACCCGGACAGGGTGGACTGAAGCTTTCTTT.

The chain links TRBV7-9 to TRBJ1-1, with unresolved D. Germline-derived CDR1 and CDR2 are SEHNR and FQNEAQ (reference sequence). Between the trimmed V and J ends, which lost 0 bases and 5 bases, there was a span of 13 bases. The CDR3 runs to 15 residues. Here the CDR3 reads CASSLASSAITEAFF. In DNA, the CDR3 is TGTGCCAGCAGCTTAGCGAGCAGTGCGATAACTGAAGCTTTCTTT.

In its sample, this clonotype was seen a few times. The chain has TRBV27 and TRBJ2-3; D uncertain. The ends were cut back, 1 base at V and 6 bases at J, with 14 bases in the middle. The CDR3 covers 15 residues. CDR1 and CDR2 (germline): MNHEY, SMNVEV (reference sequence). In DNA form, the CDR3 reads TGTGCCAGCAGTTTATGGGTGGGGATTGGCGATACGCAGTATTTT. This translates into CASSLWVGIGDTQYF.

This clonotype was recorded a few times. The V call is TRBV6-5, the J call TRBJ1-5; tentatively, D is TRBD1 (6 bases). V was pared by 4 bases and J by 0 bases, with 16 bases between. The CDR3 spans 17 residues. The germline V gene has CDR1 MNHEY and CDR2 SVGAGI. CDR3 in DNA: TGTGCCAGCAGTTTCCGTCTCAGACAGGATAGCAATCAGCCCCAGCATTTT. It yields the protein CASSFRLRQDSNQPQHF.

This clonotype was counted only a few times. The chain links TRBV11-2 to TRBJ2-7, with a tentative D call TRBD2 (6 bases). The CDR3 runs to 14 residues. Per germline, CDR1 SGHAT and CDR2 FQNNGV. V was clipped by 4 bases and J by 6 bases, with 16 bases between them. CDR3 in DNA: TGTGCCAGCAGCTGGGACGGTGGGGGAGGCGAGCAGTACTTC. Protein product: CASSWDGGGGEQYF.

This clonotype was detected ten times or more. The CDR3 DNA is TGTGCCAGCAGCAAGGACAGGTACGAGCAGTACTTC. Translation: CASSKDRYEQYF. The chain uses TRBV7-2 and TRBJ2-7; 7 bases are shared with TRBD1. With 5 bases clipped from V and 4 bases from J, the junction kept 2 bases outside the gene matches. The CDR3 has 12 amino acids. Germline values: CDR1 SGHTA, CDR2 FQGNSA.

The rearrangement uses TRBV4-2 and TRBJ2-4, with TRBD1 identical over 8 bases. The germline V gene has CDR1 LGHNA and CDR2 YNFKEQ. The CDR3 consists of 16 residues. J gave up 4 bases and V 3 bases, and 8 bases lay outside the gene matches. The CDR3 reads CASSQPRDRPKNIQYF. Written as DNA, the CDR3 is TGTGCCAGCAGCCAGCCCCGGGACAGGCCGAAAAACATTCAGTACTTC.

This clonotype was seen more than once but under ten times. The chain couples TRBV29-1 to TRBJ1-2; D gene uncertain. CDR3 length: 15 amino acids. Trimming removed 1 base from V and 3 bases from J, with 15 bases in between. From germline, CDR1 is SQVTM and CDR2 ANQGSEA. The CDR3 reads CSVEGAGNPYYGYTF. As DNA, the CDR3 is TGCAGCGTTGAAGGGGCCGGCAATCCGTACTATGGCTACACCTTC.

This clonotype was detected a few times. This chain joins TRBV5-1 and TRBJ2-3; the D gene is possibly TRBD2 (6 bases). Germline V gene lookup returns CDR1 SGHRS and CDR2 YFSETQ. The V gene lost 5 bases and the J gene lost 3 bases, with 19 bases spanning the gap. The CDR3 length is 16 residues. In nucleotides, the CDR3 is TGCGCCAGCAGGAACGGTCTTGCCGGAGGGACAGATACGCAGTATTTT. It is translated as CASRNGLAGGTDTQYF.

This clonotype has only one observation. V usage is TRBV9 and J usage is TRBJ1-6; D not resolved. Germline CDR1 reads SGDLS; CDR2 reads YYNGEE. Trimming pared 4 bases from V and 9 bases from J, leaving 17 bases between. This CDR3 has 15 residues. Here the CDR3 reads CASSSNPEGGSPLHF. DNA of the CDR3: TGTGCCAGCAGCTCCAATCCCGAGGGCGGTTCACCCCTCCACTTT.

This clonotype was observed once. The J gene is TRBJ2-5, the V gene TRBV5-1, with D perhaps being TRBD1 or TRBD2 (5 bases each). Germline V gives CDR1 SGHRS, CDR2 YFSETQ. V gave up 4 bases and J gave up 3 bases, with 13 bases separating them. This CDR3 is built from 14 residues. In nucleotides, the CDR3 is TGCGCCAGCAGCGGAGGACACCCCAAAGAGACCCAGTACTTC. Amino acids: CASSGGHPKETQYF.